The 2 T cell receptor beta chains below all came from one sample that was sequenced in a study of cytomegalovirus exposure and HLA in healthy donors. Researchers ran the PCR with 60 Vbeta and 13 Jbeta primers. This table comes from immunoSEQ multiplex PCR, and its TCRdb copy is limited to in-frame clones, with some not included. The sample yields tens of thousands of clones, 60% to 80% seen once. Sequenced input: PBMCs. These receptor sequences come from a man aged 35-49 years in good health and CMV-seronegative.

V is TRBV30 and J is TRBJ1-2, with no clear D. This CDR3 is 13 amino acids long. V was clipped by 3 bases and J by 1 base, with 9 bases between them. The germline gives CDR1 GTSNPN, CDR2 SVGIG (reference sequence). CDR3 in amino acids: CAWRIHDNYGYTF. CDR3 bases: TGTGCCTGGAGGATACACGATAACTATGGCTACACCTTC.

This CDR3 is CASSEALREVTEAFF. CDR3 in DNA: TGTGCCAGCAGTGAAGCGCTTCGGGAGGTCACTGAAGCTTTCTTT. This chain joins TRBV2 and TRBJ1-1; D uncertain. Germline-derived CDR1 and CDR2 are SNHLY and FYNNEI. The ends were cut back, 0 bases at V and 4 bases at J, with 12 bases in the middle. This CDR3 contains 15 residues.